This T cell receptor beta chain was recovered during a study of cytomegalovirus exposure and HLA in healthy donors. Study in general: A prior study identified 90 million to 120 million unique TCR beta sequences from 150 million to 200 million T cells. General study results and limits: Later on, a genetic analysis was performed. It linked a missense variant in DCLRE1C with V- and J-gene trimming of TCR beta.

As concerns this clone: Its antigen is unidentified. One end of the junction does not line up with germline, which may come from a read error.

Amplification used 60 Vbeta primers and 13 Jbeta primers. Clones were sequenced by immunoSEQ multiplex PCR, and TCRdb holds only the in-frame ones, with some missing. The sample has around 160,000 clones, over 60% seen once. CDR3 length equals 19 residues. Germline V gene lookup returns CDR1 SGHVS and CDR2 FNYEAQ. Material: PBMCs. This clonotype originated in a man between 35 and 55 years old in good health and CMV-seropositive. V and J are TRBV7-6 and TRBJ2-6, with D possibly TRBD2 on 7 matching bases. CDR3 in amino acids: CASSLVRGGRSSGANGLTF. In nucleotides, the CDR3 is TGTGCCAGCAGCTTAGTTAGGGGGGGCAGGAGCTCTGGGGCCAACGGCCTGACTTTC.